This T cell receptor beta chain originates from a study of T cells in Graves' hyperthyroidism and ophthalmopathy. Study-wide results and caveats: Ophthalmopathy was identified by the model a median about 6.4 months ahead of onset.

This clonotype was seen ten or more times. What it binds is unknown. PBMCs were sourced from roughly 9.7 ml fresh peripheral blood. Using RNA transcripts as the source, TCR beta CDR3 regions were amplified. The study used the HTBI primer set for a first-round RT-PCR of the TCR CDR3. One entry per CDR3 protein results from TCRdb running MiXCR on the multiplex PCR reads. This repertoire shows 300,000 to 350,000 distinct CDR3 sequences, 15% to 20% found once; its top ten account for roughly a sixth. Material: blood. The source is a woman aged 40 to 50 with Graves' ophthalmopathy.

For the CDR3, the DNA is TGTGCCAGCTCACCCCTAGCGGGAGTTGTGGAGACCCAGTACTTC. It yields the protein CASSPLAGVVETQYF. The chain uses TRBV18 and TRBJ2-5; 10 bases map to TRBD2. Trimming removed 3 bases from V and 5 bases from J; junction bases left unmatched: 6. The CDR3 has 15 amino acids. Germline V CDR1 and CDR2: KGHSH, LQKENI.